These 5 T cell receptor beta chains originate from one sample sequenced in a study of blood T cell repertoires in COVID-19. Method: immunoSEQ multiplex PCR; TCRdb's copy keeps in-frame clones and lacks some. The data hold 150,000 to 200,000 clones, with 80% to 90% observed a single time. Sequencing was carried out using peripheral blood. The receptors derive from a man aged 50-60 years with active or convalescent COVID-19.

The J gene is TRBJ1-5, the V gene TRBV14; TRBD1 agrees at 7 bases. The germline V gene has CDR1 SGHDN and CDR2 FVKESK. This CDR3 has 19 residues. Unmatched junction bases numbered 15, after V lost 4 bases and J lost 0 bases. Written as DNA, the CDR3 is TGTGCCAGCAGCCGTGGGACAGCTCATGCCTATCGTAGCAATCAGCCCCAGCATTTT. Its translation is CASSRGTAHAYRSNQPQHF.

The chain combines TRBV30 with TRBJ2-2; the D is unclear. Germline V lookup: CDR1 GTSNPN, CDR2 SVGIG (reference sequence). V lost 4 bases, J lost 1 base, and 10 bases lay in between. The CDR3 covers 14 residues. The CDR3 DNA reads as TGTGCCTGGACTCTTGCACTGAACACCGGGGAGCTGTTTTTT. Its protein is CAWTLALNTGELFF.

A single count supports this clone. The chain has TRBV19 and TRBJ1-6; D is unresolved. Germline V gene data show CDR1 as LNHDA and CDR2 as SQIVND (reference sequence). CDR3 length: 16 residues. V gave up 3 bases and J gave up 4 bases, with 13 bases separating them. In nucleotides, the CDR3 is TGTGCCAGTAGTATGACCGGAGAATATTATAATTCACCCCTCCACTTT. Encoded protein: CASSMTGEYYNSPLHF.

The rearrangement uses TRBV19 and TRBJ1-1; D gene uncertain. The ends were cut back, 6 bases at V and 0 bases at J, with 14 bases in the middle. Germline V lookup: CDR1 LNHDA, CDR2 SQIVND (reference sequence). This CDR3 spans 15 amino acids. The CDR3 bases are TGTGCCAGTAGGTTGTTACACACCATGAACACTGAAGCTTTCTTT. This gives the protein CASRLLHTMNTEAFF.

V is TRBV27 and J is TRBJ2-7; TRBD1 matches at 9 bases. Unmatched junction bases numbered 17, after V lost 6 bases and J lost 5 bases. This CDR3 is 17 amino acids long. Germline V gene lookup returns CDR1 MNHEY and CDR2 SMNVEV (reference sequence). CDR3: CASSTIQTGTGLHEQYF. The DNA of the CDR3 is TGTGCCAGCAGCACGATACAGACCGGGACAGGGCTCCACGAGCAGTACTTC.